Below are 14 T cell receptor beta chains sequenced from a single sample in a study of Graves' ophthalmopathy and Graves' hyperthyroidism. RNA transcripts were the template, and TCR beta CDR3 regions were amplified from them. The workflow started with a first-round RT-PCR run with HTBI primers and then moved on to a second-round multiplex PCR. TCRdb re-derived calls from the multiplex PCR reads in MiXCR, one entry per CDR3 protein. The data hold roughly 380,000 distinct CDR3 sequences, with 15% observed a single time. Sequencing input: peripheral blood. The origin of the receptors is a woman under 30 with stable Graves' hyperthyroidism.

On this clonotype: Germline is not matched at one junction end, which may reflect a read error. This chain joins TRBV6-9 and TRBJ2-7; D is unclear. The CDR3 contains 8 residues. Germline lookup yields CDR1 MNHGY and CDR2 SVAAGI. CDR3 region: CASSLKDF. The CDR3 DNA sequence: TGTGCCAGCAGTTTAAAGGACTTC.

The table lists this clonotype with many counts. The gene calls are TRBV6-1 and TRBJ2-2, with D possibly being TRBD2 (5 bases). The CDR3 sequence is 13 residues long. The germline V gene has CDR1 MNHNS and CDR2 SASEGT. V lost 11 bases and J lost 2, with 12 bases in between. CDR3 sequence: CALGNSNTGELFF. The CDR3 nucleotides are TGTGCCCTCGGGAACAGCAACACCGGGGAGCTGTTTTTT.

This clonotype occurred many times. The chain combines TRBV5-1 with TRBJ2-5, with no clear D. In germline, CDR1 is SGHRS, CDR2 YFSETQ. The CDR3 runs to 17 residues. V shed 4 bases and J shed 5 bases, with 24 bases lying between them. CDR3 in DNA: TGCGCCAGCAGCCCTTTCAACGGGCCCTCTTCGCCCGAGACCCAGTACTTC. Protein sequence: CASSPFNGPSSPETQYF.

The chain is built from TRBV2 and TRBJ1-2; TRBD1 might be the D (5 bases). V was clipped by 11 bases and J by 5 bases, with 18 bases between them. The CDR3 totals 13 residues. Germline-derived CDR1 and CDR2 are SNHLY and FYNNEI. The CDR3 is CASYIGTEYGYTF. The CDR3 bases are TGTGCCTCATACATAGGGACGGAATATGGCTACACCTTC.

Many counts were recorded for this clonotype. The chain carries TRBV5-1 and TRBJ2-2; 8 bases align to TRBD1. J was trimmed by 7 bases and V by 2 bases; bases with no gene match: 7. Germline assignment: CDR1 SGHRS and CDR2 YFSETQ. The CDR3 contains 15 residues. The CDR3 DNA reads TGCGCCAGCAGCTTTCGACAGGGGTCAAGCGGGGAGCTGTTTTTT. Translating gives CASSFRQGSSGELFF.

The chain recombines TRBV6-1 with TRBJ1-1, with 11 positions matching TRBD1. This CDR3 is 15 amino acids long. Losses at the gene ends were 5 bases for V and 3 bases for J; bases not matched to a gene: 5. Germline V gene sequence: CDR1 MNHNS, CDR2 SASEGT. CDR3 region: CASSTRDRGYTEAFF. CDR3 bases: TGTGCCAGCAGTACAAGGGACAGGGGGTACACTGAAGCTTTCTTT.

This clonotype was seen repeatedly, ten times or more. DNA for the CDR3: TGTGCCAGCAGCCTAAAGCGGGGATGGGACTATGGCTACACCTTC. This gives the protein CASSLKRGWDYGYTF. The chain links TRBV28 to TRBJ1-2, with D uncertain. Germline V gene lookup returns CDR1 MDHEN and CDR2 SYDVKM. This CDR3 region has 15 residues. V was pared by 6 bases and J by 3 bases, with 17 bases between.

This clonotype has a handful of counts. The chain couples TRBV9 to TRBJ2-7; 8 positions match TRBD2. Per germline, CDR1 SGDLS and CDR2 YYNGEE. V shed 2 bases, J shed 1 base, and the junction held 2 bases outside the gene matches. The CDR3 is made up of 14 amino acids. CDR3 sequence: CASSVGGRSYEQYF. In DNA, the CDR3 is TGTGCCAGCAGCGTTGGCGGGAGGTCCTACGAGCAGTACTTC.

This clonotype was counted many times. The V and J genes are TRBV6-1 and TRBJ1-1, with no clear D. The CDR3 is 14 residues long. Trimming removed 4 bases at V and 0 bases at J, with 9 bases between. Germline lookup yields CDR1 MNHNS and CDR2 SASEGT. CDR3 region: CASSALRLNTEAFF. The DNA for the CDR3 is TGTGCCAGCAGTGCCCTCAGATTGAACACTGAAGCTTTCTTT.

The CDR3 reads CSVGTYSYEQYF. The CDR3 nucleotides are TGCAGCGTTGGTACGTACTCCTACGAGCAGTACTTC. V gene TRBV29-1 combines with J gene TRBJ2-7; D not resolved. This CDR3 spans 12 amino acids. CDR1 SQVTM and CDR2 ANQGSEA come from the germline V gene. Trimming left V 4 bases short and J 0 bases short, with 7 bases between.

This clonotype was counted at least ten times. This chain joins TRBV4-1 and TRBJ2-7, with TRBD1 matching 12 bases. This CDR3 comprises 15 residues. V was pared by 4 bases and J by 5 bases, with 6 bases of the junction left unmatched. Per the germline V gene, CDR1 is MGHRA and CDR2 is YSYEKL. The CDR3 DNA is TGCGCCAGCAGCCCCCGGGACAGGGGGCGACACGAGCAGTACTTC. This gives the protein CASSPRDRGRHEQYF.

CDR3 residues: CASQTDSYEQYF. As DNA, the CDR3 is TGTGCCAGCCAGACAGACTCCTACGAGCAGTACTTC. V is TRBV2 and J is TRBJ2-7, with a tentative D call TRBD1 (5 bases). Trimming removed 8 bases from V and 0 bases from J, with 8 bases in between. There are 12 residues in the CDR3. In germline, CDR1 is SNHLY, CDR2 FYNNEI.

There are many counts of this clonotype. The chain joins TRBV7-9 to TRBJ1-2; D is uncertain. The length of the CDR3 is 14 residues. The V gene lost 2 bases and the J gene lost 3 bases, with 10 bases spanning the gap. The germline V gene has CDR1 SEHNR and CDR2 FQNEAQ (reference sequence). CDR3 nucleotides: TGTGCCAGCAGCTTATTATCTCCTGACTATGGCTACACCTTC. Translated: CASSLLSPDYGYTF. The whole variable domain, remainder taken from reference TRBV7-9 and TRBJ1-2, is DTGVSQNPRHKITKRGQNVTFRCDPISEHNRLYWYRQTLGQGPEFLTYFQNEAQLEKSRLLSDRFSAERPKGSFSTLEIQRTEQGDSAMYLCASSLLSPDYGYTFGSGTRLTVV.

This clonotype showed up just a few times. A read error is possible here, since a much larger clone lies one base away. V and J are TRBV6-1 and TRBJ2-5; 9 positions match TRBD2. Looked up from germline, CDR1 is MNHNS and CDR2 is SASEGT. The CDR3 extends over 17 amino acids. CDR3 sequence reads: CASSEAGSGGPQETKYF. CDR3 DNA: TGTGCCAGCAGTGAAGCGGGCAGCGGGGGGCCCCAAGAGACCAAGTACTTC.